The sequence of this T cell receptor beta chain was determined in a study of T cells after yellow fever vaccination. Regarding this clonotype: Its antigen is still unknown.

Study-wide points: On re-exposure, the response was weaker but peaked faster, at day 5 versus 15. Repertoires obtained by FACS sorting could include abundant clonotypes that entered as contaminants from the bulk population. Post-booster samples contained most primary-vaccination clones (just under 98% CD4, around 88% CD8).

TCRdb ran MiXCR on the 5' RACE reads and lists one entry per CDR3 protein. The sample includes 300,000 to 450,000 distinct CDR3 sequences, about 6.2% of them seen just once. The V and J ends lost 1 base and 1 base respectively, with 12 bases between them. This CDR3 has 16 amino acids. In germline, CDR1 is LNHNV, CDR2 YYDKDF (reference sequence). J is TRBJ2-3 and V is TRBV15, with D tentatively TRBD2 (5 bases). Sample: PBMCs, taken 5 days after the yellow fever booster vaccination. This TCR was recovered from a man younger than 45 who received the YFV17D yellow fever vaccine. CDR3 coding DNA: TGTGCCACCAGCAGAGGAAGGCGGGTTGGCACAGATACGCAGTATTTT. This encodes CATSRGRRVGTDTQYF.